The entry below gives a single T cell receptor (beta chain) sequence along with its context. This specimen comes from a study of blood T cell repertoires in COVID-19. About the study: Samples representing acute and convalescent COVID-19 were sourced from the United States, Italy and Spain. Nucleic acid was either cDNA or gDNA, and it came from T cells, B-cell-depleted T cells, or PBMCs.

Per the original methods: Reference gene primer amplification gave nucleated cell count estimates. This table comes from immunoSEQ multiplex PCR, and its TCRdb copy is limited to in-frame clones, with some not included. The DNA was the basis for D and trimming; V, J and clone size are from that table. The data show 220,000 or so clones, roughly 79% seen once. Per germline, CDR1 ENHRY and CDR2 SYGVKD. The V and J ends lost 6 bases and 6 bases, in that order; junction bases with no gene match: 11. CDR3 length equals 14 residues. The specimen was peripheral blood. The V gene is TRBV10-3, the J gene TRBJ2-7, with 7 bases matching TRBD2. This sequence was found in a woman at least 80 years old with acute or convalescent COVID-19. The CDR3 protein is CAIRSGLGRPEQYF. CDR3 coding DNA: TGTGCCATCAGGTCAGGACTCGGGAGGCCCGAGCAGTACTTC.